Below, 15 T cell receptor beta chains from the same sample are listed, as sequenced in a study of T cells in Graves' hyperthyroidism and ophthalmopathy. From RNA transcripts, TCR beta CDR3 regions were amplified. In the first-round RT-PCR of the TCR CDR3, the HTBI primer set was used. One entry per CDR3 protein, called by TCRdb with MiXCR from the multiplex PCR reads. The sample contains 300,000 to 400,000 distinct CDR3 sequences, roughly a fifth of which appear only once. Input material: blood. Receptors were obtained from a woman aged 45-65 years with Graves' hyperthyroidism.

In its sample, this clonotype was seen many times. The V gene is TRBV30, the J gene TRBJ1-1; D not certain. With 0 bases removed from V and 7 bases from J, the gap between germline ends came to 9 bases. The CDR3 sequence is 12 residues long. Germline CDR1 GTSNPN, CDR2 SVGIG (reference sequence). CDR3 DNA: TGTGCCTGGAGTGTACGCACTTTTGAAGCTTTCTTT. The encoded protein is CAWSVRTFEAFF.

This clonotype was observed at least ten times. The chain's CDR3 is CASSSGPLNQPQHF. DNA for the CDR3: TGTGCCAGCAGTTCGGGACCGCTCAATCAGCCCCAGCATTTT. This sequence joins TRBV28 and TRBJ1-5, with D perhaps TRBD1 (5 bases). Germline V lookup: CDR1 MDHEN, CDR2 SYDVKM. The CDR3 runs to 14 residues. V dropped 4 bases and J dropped 3 bases, with 10 bases sitting between them.

The chain recombines TRBV7-9 with TRBJ2-7, with D possibly TRBD2 on 6 matching bases. Germline CDR1 reads SEHNR; CDR2 reads FQNEAQ (reference sequence). The CDR3 is 15 residues long. The V gene lost 4 bases and the J gene lost 6 bases, with 19 bases spanning the gap. CDR3 in DNA: TGTGCCAGCAGCTCTACAATCGGGAGAATAGGCGAGCAGTACTTC. This codes for CASSSTIGRIGEQYF. The whole variable domain, filled in from reference TRBV7-9 and TRBJ2-7, reads DTGVSQNPRHKITKRGQNVTFRCDPISEHNRLYWYRQTLGQGPEFLTYFQNEAQLEKSRLLSDRFSAERPKGSFSTLEIQRTEQGDSAMYLCASSSTIGRIGEQYFGPGTRLTVT.

As regards this clonotype: The conserved final phenylalanine or tryptophan is absent from the CDR3, which likely points to a read error. The chain carries TRBV20-1 and TRBJ2-3; TRBD2 matches 8 bases. This CDR3 spans 16 amino acids. Germline V CDR1 and CDR2: DFQATT, SNEGSKA (reference sequence). Trimming removed 6 bases from V and 3 bases from J; junction bases left unmatched: 14. The CDR3: CSATRGGGAATDTQYL. The DNA for the CDR3 is TGCAGTGCGACACGGGGGGGAGGGGCGGCAACAGATACGCAGTATCTT.

V usage is TRBV18 and J usage is TRBJ1-6; TRBD1 might be the D (6 bases). Germline V gene data show CDR1 as KGHSH and CDR2 as LQKENI. Trimming cost V 3 bases and J 10 bases, with 13 bases left between them. CDR3 length: 14 amino acids. The CDR3 DNA is TGTGCCAGCTCACCCCTTAGGACAGACTCACCCCTCCACTTT. Translated, it gives CASSPLRTDSPLHF. Using reference TRBV18 and TRBJ1-6 for the parts outside the CDR3, the full variable domain is NAGVMQNPRHLVRRRGQEARLRCSPMKGHSHVYWYRQLPEEGLKFMVYLQKENIIDESGMPKERFSAEFPKEGPSILRIQQVVRGDSAAYFCASSPLRTDSPLHFGNGTRLTVT.

This clonotype was observed a handful of times. The V call is TRBV6-1, the J call TRBJ2-4, with D tentatively TRBD1 (5 bases). CDR3 length: 14 residues. The germline gives CDR1 MNHNS, CDR2 SASEGT. Trimming took off 3 bases at V and 6 bases at J, with 12 bases between the two ends. The CDR3 here is CASSERRVINIQYF. Written as DNA, the CDR3 is TGTGCCAGCAGTGAGCGCAGGGTGATAAACATTCAGTACTTC.

There are a few counts of this clonotype. The CDR3 bases are TGTGCCAGCAGCCTCCGGGGGGGCGCTGCCACCGGGGAGCTGTTTTTT. Translated, it gives CASSLRGGAATGELFF. V and J are TRBV2 and TRBJ2-2, with TRBD2 matching 8 bases. The CDR3 contains 16 residues. Germline V CDR1 and CDR2: SNHLY, FYNNEI. Trimming at V came to 6 bases and at J to 4 bases, leaving 10 bases not matched to a gene. Full variable domain (rest looked up from reference TRBV2 and TRBJ2-2): EPEVTQTPSHQVTQMGQEVILRCVPISNHLYFYWYRQILGQKVEFLVSFYNNEISEKSEIFDDQFSVERPDGSNFTLKIRSTKLEDSAMYFCASSLRGGAATGELFFGEGSRLTVL.

The chain has TRBV7-9 and TRBJ2-3, with 7 bases identical to TRBD1. Germline loops: CDR1 SEHNR, CDR2 FQNEAQ (reference sequence). The CDR3 has 16 amino acids. J gave up 1 base and V 1 base, and 5 bases lay outside the gene matches. For the CDR3, the DNA is TGTGCCAGCAGCTTAGTAAGGGGGCCTCGCACAGATACGCAGTATTTT. Its protein product is CASSLVRGPRTDTQYF. Variable domain in full (rest from reference TRBV7-9 and TRBJ2-3): DTGVSQNPRHKITKRGQNVTFRCDPISEHNRLYWYRQTLGQGPEFLTYFQNEAQLEKSRLLSDRFSAERPKGSFSTLEIQRTEQGDSAMYLCASSLVRGPRTDTQYFGPGTRLTVL.

The chain employs TRBV6-2 or TRBV6-3 and TRBJ2-7; TRBD1 might be the D (6 bases). Trimming took off 5 bases at V and 5 bases at J, with 22 bases between the two ends. CDR3 length: 16 amino acids. Germline CDR1 reads MNHEY; CDR2 reads SVGEGT. The CDR3 here is CASSRFMGRGTDEQYF. CDR3 DNA: TGTGCCAGCAGTCGCTTTATGGGCAGGGGTACAGACGAGCAGTACTTC.

At least ten counts were recorded for this clonotype. The genes are TRBV7-3 and TRBJ2-2; 8 bases are shared with TRBD1. J was trimmed by 4 bases and V by 5 bases; bases with no gene match: 3. Germline V gene sequence: CDR1 SGHTA, CDR2 FQGTGA. The CDR3 spans 14 residues. The CDR3 loop reads CASSRTGTTGELFF. The DNA of the CDR3 is TGTGCCAGCAGCCGGACAGGGACCACCGGGGAGCTGTTTTTT.

The sample holds many counts of this clonotype. The rearrangement joins TRBV19 to TRBJ1-5; D is unclear. Germline CDR1 LNHDA, CDR2 SQIVND (reference sequence). Trimming cost V 7 bases and J 6 bases, with 10 bases left between them. The CDR3 contains 12 residues. The CDR3 sequence is CASMEPFQPQHF. In DNA form, the CDR3 reads TGTGCCAGTATGGAGCCTTTTCAGCCCCAGCATTTT.

This clonotype was counted at least ten times. The chain recombines TRBV14 with TRBJ2-3, with TRBD2 identical over 16 bases. V shed 4 bases and J 6 bases; nucleotides not matched to a gene: 4. CDR3 length: 16 residues. In germline, CDR1 is SGHDN, CDR2 FVKESK. The CDR3 DNA sequence: TGTGCCAGCAGCCCCGGGACTAGCGGGGGGGCGGATACGCAGTATTTT. Translated, it gives CASSPGTSGGADTQYF.

This clonotype was found many times. V and J are TRBV6-2 or TRBV6-3 and TRBJ1-2; 7 bases fit TRBD1. Per the germline V gene, CDR1 is MNHEY and CDR2 is SVGEGT. The CDR3 covers 14 residues. The V gene end was trimmed by 5 bases and the J gene end by 2 bases; junction bases not matched to a gene: 5. The CDR3: CASSRQGTNYGYTF. In DNA form, the CDR3 reads TGTGCCAGCAGTCGACAGGGTACAAACTATGGCTACACCTTC.

This clonotype was seen a handful of times. Germline and junction disagree at one end, which may indicate a read error. This rearrangement joins TRBV14 to TRBJ2-7; D might be TRBD1 (6 bases). Germline CDR1 and CDR2: SGHDN and FVKESK. The CDR3 length is 14 residues. CDR3 nucleotide sequence: TGTGCCAGCAACCAAGAAAACAGGGTCTACGAGCAGTACTTC. Residues: CASNQENRVYEQYF.

On this clonotype: This could be a read error, since a much larger clone is one nucleotide away. The chain's CDR3 is CAGSQGVSGSREQYF. The CDR3 DNA reads TGTGCCGGCAGCCAAGGGGTTAGCGGGAGCCGCGAGCAGTACTTC. The chain uses TRBV3-1 and TRBJ2-7, with 9 bases aligning to TRBD2. This CDR3 contains 15 residues. The germline V gene has CDR1 LGHDT and CDR2 YNNKEL (reference sequence).